The sequence of this T cell receptor (beta chain) was determined in a study of CXCR3-negative and CXCR3-positive naive CD8 T cells. Study information: Every library held about 1.5 +/- 0.3 million TRB reads, and the total came to roughly 150 million.

The CDR3 is 15 residues long. Germline CDR1 SQVTM, CDR2 ANQGSEA. UMI-labeled 5' RACE TRB cDNA libraries were prepared from the cells. TCRdb reprocessed the 5' RACE reads and reports one entry per CDR3 protein, with no DNA. The sample features about 130,000 distinct CDR3 sequences, with roughly 0.29% in its top ten. This chain connects TRBV29-1 to TRBJ2-7; TCRdb's D call, TRBD2, is unchecked because there is no DNA. This TCR derives from a human donor in good health. Some clones in this sample may be carry-over from other donors' samples. Sequenced: naive CXCR3- CD8+ T cells from blood. Subset indicated: CD45RO-CCR7+CD27+CD95- naive CD8+ T cells lacking CXCR3 (TNR3-). CDR3 sequence reads: CSVRGTSGDSYEQYF.